This T cell receptor (beta chain) comes out of a study of blood T cell repertoires in COVID-19. V lost 4 bases to trimming and J lost 6 bases, with 17 bases between them. Per the germline V gene, CDR1 is SGHRS and CDR2 is YFSETQ. This CDR3 is built from 14 residues. Under the authors' procedure: Using reference gene primer amplification, nucleated cell counts were estimated. TCRdb's copy holds only in-frame clones and misses some; the assay was immunoSEQ multiplex PCR. V, J and clone size are taken as reported in that table, and D and trimming were inferred from the DNA itself. The sample yields tens of thousands of clones, about four fifths seen once.

Sequenced input: peripheral blood. The chain carries TRBV5-1 and TRBJ2-7; no definite D call. The sequence was obtained from a human donor in a cohort sampled during active COVID-19. CDR3 sequence reads: CASSESAGGSEQYF. CDR3 coding DNA: TGCGCCAGCAGCGAATCCGCCGGCGGCTCCGAGCAGTACTTC.